These T cell receptor beta chains were read from a single sample in a study of identical twins. TCRdb analysed the 5' RACE reads with MiXCR anew, one entry per CDR3 protein. There are about 720,000 distinct CDR3 sequences in the sample; 8.5% to 9% occur only once, and roughly 0.9% lies in the top ten. This sample also appeared in a second study, on yellow fever vaccine responses in identical twins.

The sequenced material came from PBMCs. These receptor sequences come from a woman aged 18-30 years in good health. Both conserved end residues are part of each CDR3. Fields, in order: CDR3 length, clone size, J gene, V gene, D gene, CDR3 DNA, CDR3 protein. D genes are given only for firm matches. For some rows the clone size is stated as once, few or many, or as a class when expanded; others skip it.

14 | few | TRBJ2-7 | TRBV25-1 | - | TGTGCCAGCAGCTCCCCCGAGGGGTTCACCGAGCAGTACTTC | CASSSPEGFTEQYF
17 | few | TRBJ1-2 | TRBV3-1 | TRBD1 | TGTGCCAGCAGCCAAGGAAGTCGGGGACAGGGGTACTATGGCTACACCTTC | CASSQGSRGQGYYGYTF
13 | - | TRBJ2-1 | TRBV2 | - | TGTGCCAGCATGATGGAGGGCTACAATGAGCAGTTCTTC | CASMMEGYNEQFF
13 | - | TRBJ2-5 | TRBV20-1 | - | TGCAGTGCTCCTCGACAGGACGGGGAGACCCAGTACTTC | CSAPRQDGETQYF
15 | many | TRBJ2-3 | TRBV6-5 | - | TGTGCCAGCAGTTACGGTCGGGGGTCAACAGATACGCAGTATTTT | CASSYGRGSTDTQYF
15 | - | TRBJ2-5 | TRBV18 | - | TGTGCCAGCTCACCGAGCCTCGGACTACAAGAGACCCAGTACTTC | CASSPSLGLQETQYF
15 | few | TRBJ2-3 | TRBV7-9 | TRBD2 | TGTGCCAGCAGCCAAGCGGGAGAGGGGGCAGATACGCAGTATTTT | CASSQAGEGADTQYF
14 | many | TRBJ2-1 | TRBV29-1 | TRBD2 | TGCAGCGTTGGGGGACTAGCGGGATACAATGAGCAGTTCTTC | CSVGGLAGYNEQFF
18 | many | TRBJ2-2 | TRBV20-1 | TRBD2 | TGCAGTGCTAGAGATCGTGCTAGCGGGAGGGCCAACACCGGGGAGCTGTTTTTT | CSARDRASGRANTGELFF
14 | - | TRBJ2-7 | TRBV18 | - | TGTGCCAGCTCACCATATCAGGGAGACTACGAGCAGTACTTC | CASSPYQGDYEQYF
17 | - | TRBJ2-1 | TRBV20-1 | - | TGCAGTGCTAGAGATAAGGGGAGGCCATCCGAGTACAATGAGCAGTTCTTC | CSARDKGRPSEYNEQFF
17 | - | TRBJ2-5 | TRBV5-6 | - | TGTGCCAGCAGCACGGCCGGGATTTGGGAGAATCAAGAGACCCAGTACTTC | CASSTAGIWENQETQYF
13 | few | TRBJ2-5 | TRBV7-9 | - | TGTGCCAGCAATCTCTACCCCCTGGAGACCCAGTACTTC | CASNLYPLETQYF
16 | many | TRBJ2-5 | TRBV4-3 | TRBD1 | TGCGCCAGCAGCCAAGATGGGACAGCGTACCAAGAGACCCAGTACTTC | CASSQDGTAYQETQYF
16 | - | TRBJ1-2 | TRBV6-5 | - | TGTGCCAGCAGTTACGATGGCGTCAGGGCGGAAGGGGGCTACACCTTC | CASSYDGVRAEGGYTF
14 | - | TRBJ2-7 | TRBV28 | - | TGTGCCAGCAGTTTTTTCAACAGGGCCGACGAGCAGTACTTC | CASSFFNRADEQYF
15 | once | TRBJ2-2 | TRBV27 | - | TGTGCCAGCAGTGACGGGACACCCAACACCGGGGAGCTGTTTTTT | CASSDGTPNTGELFF
17 | few | TRBJ2-2 | TRBV11-2 | - | TGTGCCAGCAGCCCACGCGCGGCGGCCTCGGACACCGGGGAGCTGTTTTTT | CASSPRAAASDTGELFF
16 | few | TRBJ2-5 | TRBV4-1 | - | TGCGCCAGCAGCCCATCCCCCGGACAGTACCAAGAGACCCAGTACTTC | CASSPSPGQYQETQYF
12 | - | TRBJ2-7 | TRBV25-1 | - | TGTGCCAGCGAGGAGGGGCCCTACGAGCAGTACTTC | CASEEGPYEQYF
17 | few | TRBJ2-7 | TRBV4-1 | TRBD1 | TGCGCCAGCAGCCAAGGGCTTGTGACAGGGTCCGGCGACGAGCAGTACTTC | CASSQGLVTGSGDEQYF
14 | few | TRBJ2-2 | TRBV28 | - | TGTGCCAGCAGTTTGGCCAGGGAAACCGGGGAGCTGTTTTTT | CASSLARETGELFF
12 | - | TRBJ2-1 | TRBV7-8 | - | TGTGCCAGCCACGAAAGGACGGACCAGCAGTTCTTC | CASHERTDQQFF
12 | many | TRBJ1-2 | TRBV20-1 | - | TGCAGTGCTAGAGATCGGCGGGATGGCTACACCTTC | CSARDRRDGYTF
14 | few | TRBJ2-2 | TRBV4-1 | - | TGCGCCAGCAGCCGGAGCGAGAACACCGGGGAGCTGTTTTTT | CASSRSENTGELFF
17 | few | TRBJ2-2 | TRBV4-3 | TRBD2 | TGCGCCAGCAGCCATCGGACTAGCGGCCCCAACACCGGGGAGCTGTTTTTT | CASSHRTSGPNTGELFF
15 | many | TRBJ2-3 | TRBV28 | - | TGTGCCAGCAGCGCCACGGACAGTCAAGCAGATACGCAGTATTTT | CASSATDSQADTQYF
17 | few | TRBJ2-6 | TRBV4-3 | TRBD1 | TGCGCCAGCAGCCCTGACAGGGCAGAGTCTGGGGCCAACGTCCTGACTTTC | CASSPDRAESGANVLTF
18 | few | TRBJ2-2 | TRBV9 | TRBD2 | TGTGCCAGCAGCGTATGGGCTAGCGGGGGGGCGAACACCGGGGAGCTGTTTTTT | CASSVWASGGANTGELFF
14 | many | TRBJ2-7 | TRBV7-2 | TRBD2 | TGTGCCAGCAGCTTAGGACTAGCGGGTTACGAGCAGTACTTC | CASSLGLAGYEQYF
19 | - | TRBJ2-3 | TRBV12-3/TRBV12-4 | - | TGTGCCTTCAGGACAGGGGGCCTGATACTAGCGGGGGGAATCCATACGCAGTATTTT | CAFRTGGLILAGGIHTQYF
15 | many | TRBJ1-5 | TRBV20-1 | - | TGCAGTGCTAGTCCGGTCAGGGCTAGCAATCAGCCCCAGCATTTT | CSASPVRASNQPQHF
13 | - | TRBJ2-1 | TRBV20-1 | - | TGCAGTGCTACCCCCCTGGGGGGCAATGAGCAGTTCTTC | CSATPLGGNEQFF
16 | many | TRBJ1-4 | TRBV7-9 | TRBD1 | TGTGCCAGCAGCTCACGACAGACAGGGGATAATGAAAAACTGTTTTTT | CASSSRQTGDNEKLFF
15 | few | TRBJ2-1 | TRBV2 | TRBD1 | TGTGCCAGCAGTGCCGACAGGGTCGGCTACAATGAGCAGTTCTTC | CASSADRVGYNEQFF
15 | once | TRBJ2-7 | TRBV7-6 | TRBD2 | TGTGCCAGCAGCTTTGGACTAGCGGGAGTCTTCGAGCAGTACTTC | CASSFGLAGVFEQYF
14 | many | TRBJ2-3 | TRBV9 | - | TGTGCCAGCAGCTCCAGGGTTCTGACAGATACGCAGTATTTT | CASSSRVLTDTQYF
14 | - | TRBJ2-7 | TRBV29-1 | - | TGCAGCGGCGCAAGGGACACCAACTCCTACGAGCAGTGCTTC | CSGARDTNSYEQCF
13 | few | TRBJ2-7 | TRBV10-2 | TRBD2 | TGCGCCAGCGTGGGGACTACAGACTACGAGCAGTACTTC | CASVGTTDYEQYF